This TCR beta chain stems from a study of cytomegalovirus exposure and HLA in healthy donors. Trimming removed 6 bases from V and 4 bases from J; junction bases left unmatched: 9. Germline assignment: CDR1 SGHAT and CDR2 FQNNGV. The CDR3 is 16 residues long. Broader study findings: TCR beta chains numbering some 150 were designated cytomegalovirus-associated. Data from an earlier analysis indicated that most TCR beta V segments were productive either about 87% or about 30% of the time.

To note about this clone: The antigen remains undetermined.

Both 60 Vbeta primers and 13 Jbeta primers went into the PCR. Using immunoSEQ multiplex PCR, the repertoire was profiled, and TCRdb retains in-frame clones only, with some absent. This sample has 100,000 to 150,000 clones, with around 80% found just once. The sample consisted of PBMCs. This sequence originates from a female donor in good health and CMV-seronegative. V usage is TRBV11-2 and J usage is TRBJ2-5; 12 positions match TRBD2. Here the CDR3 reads CASRTGLAGRGETQYF. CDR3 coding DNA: TGTGCCAGCAGGACTGGACTAGCGGGAAGGGGAGAGACCCAGTACTTC.